Presented here are 9 T cell receptor beta chains from one specimen sequenced in a study of memory CD4+ T cells and cytomegalovirus serostatus. TCRdb's table, derived via immunoSEQ multiplex PCR, lists solely in-frame clones and lacks some. In the table there are over 40,000 clones, 65% to 85% of which are singletons. The sort gate was single viable CD3+CD4+CD8-CD45RO+ cells for memory CD4+ T cells. Sequences were obtained from memory CD4+ T cells from blood. These receptors all stem from an adult in good health and CMV-seronegative.

This clone was seen only once. The CDR3 nucleotides are TGTGCAAGTCGCTTCCCTTTCGAGGTAGCGATTTGGGAGCAGTACTTC. Protein sequence: CASRFPFEVAIWEQYF. The chain has TRBV12-2 and TRBJ2-7; the DNA was not used to check the table's D call, TRBD2. TRBV12-2 corresponds to a pseudogene. This CDR3 region has 16 residues.

This rearrangement joins TRBV5-4 to TRBJ1-2; possibly TRBD1 for D (5 bases). This CDR3 has 13 amino acids. Looked up from germline, CDR1 is SGHNT and CDR2 is YYREEE (reference sequence). V lost 2 bases to trimming and J lost 6 bases, with 11 bases between them. In DNA, the CDR3 is TGTGCCAGCAGCTTCAGCAGGGAACATGGCTACACCTTC. This translates into CASSFSREHGYTF.

The rearrangement uses TRBV5-1 and TRBJ2-1; 10 nucleotides agree with TRBD1. The CDR3 extends over 16 amino acids. V shed 0 bases and J 7 bases; nucleotides not matched to a gene: 7. The germline CDR1 and CDR2 sequences are SGHRS and YFSETQ. The CDR3 nucleotides read TGCGCCAGCAGCTTGGATCCGGGACAGGGGAGAAATGAGCAGTTCTTC. Amino acid sequence: CASSLDPGQGRNEQFF.

The chain joins TRBV7-9 to TRBJ2-3; TRBD1 aligns across 9 bases. Trimming took 5 bases from V and 4 from J; bases not matched to a gene: 10. This CDR3 contains 16 residues. From germline, CDR1 is SEHNR and CDR2 FQNEAQ (reference sequence). The CDR3 here is CASSPRGQGRPDTQYF. The CDR3 DNA reads TGTGCCAGCAGCCCACGCGGACAGGGGAGGCCAGATACGCAGTATTTT.

This clone appeared a few times. The chain recombines TRBV14 with TRBJ1-2, with D maybe TRBD1 (6 bases). CDR1 and CDR2 (germline): SGHDN, FVKESK. This CDR3 contains 14 residues. Trimming removed 1 base from V and 5 bases from J, with 11 bases in between. The CDR3 DNA is TGTGCCAGCAGCCAAGGCGGGACAAAATATGGCTACACCTTC. Its translation is CASSQGGTKYGYTF.

The chain employs TRBV4-1 and TRBJ2-3; TRBD2 matches 10 bases. The CDR3 consists of 17 residues. V was pared by 4 bases and J by 2 bases, with 9 bases of the junction left unmatched. Germline V lookup: CDR1 MGHRA, CDR2 YSYEKL. The CDR3 DNA reads as TGCGCCAGCAGCCTTTTAGGACTAGCGGACAACACAGATACGCAGTATTTT. Its translation is CASSLLGLADNTDTQYF.

The V and J genes are TRBV6-6 and TRBJ1-6; D perhaps matches TRBD1 (6 bases). The CDR3 sequence is 13 residues long. Trimming removed 8 bases from V and 14 bases from J, with 19 bases in between. The V gene's germline CDR1 is MNHNY and CDR2 SVGAGI (reference sequence). The CDR3 DNA is TGTGCCAGCGGGGCGGAAGCTAGGGGGTCCCTCCACTTT. This sequence encodes CASGAEARGSLHF.

The rearrangement uses TRBV7-2 and TRBJ2-3, with D possibly matching TRBD2 (6 bases). The V gene's germline CDR1 is SGHTA and CDR2 FQGNSA. V lost 5 bases, J lost 5 bases, and 11 bases lay in between. The CDR3 is made up of 13 amino acids. CDR3 nucleotide sequence: TGTGCCAGCAGCGGGGGGTCGGGAGATACGCAGTATTTT. This codes for CASSGGSGDTQYF.

V usage is TRBV19 and J usage is TRBJ2-1; D remains unclear. Per germline, CDR1 LNHDA and CDR2 SQIVND (reference sequence). V was shortened by 2 bases and J by 10 bases, with 15 bases between the two germline ends. This CDR3 is 14 amino acids long. CDR3 in amino acids: CASSIPGRATEQFF. CDR3 bases: TGTGCCAGTAGTATACCCGGACGGGCCACGGAGCAGTTCTTC.